This T cell receptor (beta chain) was identified during a study of T cell changes during pregnancy in multiple sclerosis. Method: immunoSEQ multiplex PCR; TCRdb's copy keeps in-frame clones and lacks some. This table has approximately 58,000 clones, around 93% appearing once. The germline gives CDR1 SGDLS, CDR2 YYNGEE. V lost 0 bases and J lost 1, with 7 bases in between. The CDR3 runs to 15 residues. The clonotype was recovered from a female donor in good health, enrolled as a control in a pregnancy study. Specimen: CD4+ T cells from peripheral blood mononuclear cells, collected after pregnancy. This chain joins TRBV9 and TRBJ2-2; possibly TRBD1 for D (5 bases). CDR3 DNA sequence: TGTGCCAGCAGCGTAGAGGGGCTGAACACCGGGGAGCTGTTTTTT. It encodes CASSVEGLNTGELFF.